The 18 T cell receptor beta chains reported below all come from one sample, sequenced in a study of T cells in Graves' hyperthyroidism and ophthalmopathy. The investigators amplified TCR beta CDR3 regions from RNA transcripts. TCR CDR3 regions were first amplified by RT-PCR with HTBI primers. TCRdb independently ran MiXCR on the multiplex PCR reads; one entry per CDR3 protein. The sample holds under 350,000 distinct CDR3 sequences; around 13% are singletons and the top ten take roughly 7.9%. The source material was blood. The receptors come from a middle-aged woman with Graves' hyperthyroidism.

This clonotype was detected ten times or more. The junction and the germline gene differ at one end; a read error may be behind it. The chain has TRBV28 and TRBJ2-5, with a tentative D call TRBD1 (6 bases). The CDR3 covers 13 residues. Germline-derived CDR1 and CDR2 are MDHEN and SYDVKM. CDR3 loop: CASSLWGRQTQYF. The DNA of the CDR3 is TGTGCCAGCAGTCTATGGGGGCGTCAGACCCAGTACTTC.

This clonotype was seen ten or more times. V is TRBV6-1 and J is TRBJ1-6; TRBD1 matches at 7 bases. Germline trimming cut 1 base from V and 9 bases from J; bases unmatched to any gene: 0. Germline V gene data show CDR1 as MNHNS and CDR2 as SASEGT. This CDR3 region has 13 residues. The CDR3 reads CASSEDRGSPLHF. The CDR3 nucleotides are TGTGCCAGCAGTGAAGACAGGGGTTCACCCCTCCACTTT.

This CDR3 is CASSLGYGELFF. DNA of the CDR3: TGTGCCAGCAGCTTAGGTTACGGGGAGCTGTTTTTT. The rearrangement joins TRBV7-6 to TRBJ2-2; unclear D gene. The CDR3 totals 12 residues. Trimming pared 1 base from V and 7 bases from J, leaving 4 bases between. Germline-derived CDR1 and CDR2 are SGHVS and FNYEAQ.

The rearrangement uses TRBV7-9 and TRBJ2-1, with 10 bases lining up with TRBD2. The germline CDR1 and CDR2 sequences are SEHNR and FQNEAQ (reference sequence). The V segment lost 5 bases and the J segment 8 bases; nucleotides outside the gene matches: 12. The CDR3 consists of 16 residues. The CDR3 DNA reads as TGTGCCAGCAGCCGCCGGGGGGCTAGCGGGAGCGATGAGCAGTTCTTC. It codes for CASSRRGASGSDEQFF.

The CDR3 nucleotides read TGTGCCAACAGGGTCTCAGCCGATACGCAGTATTTT. Encoded protein: CANRVSADTQYF. The chain couples TRBV6-1 to TRBJ2-3; D might be TRBD1 (6 bases). V was shortened by 10 bases and J by 6 bases, with 14 bases between the two germline ends. The CDR3 spans 12 residues. CDR1 MNHNS and CDR2 SASEGT come from the germline V gene.

V gene TRBV12-3 or TRBV12-4 combines with J gene TRBJ2-1; no definite D call. CDR3 length: 12 residues. The V end lost 5 bases, the J end lost 10 bases, and 12 bases lay between the germline ends. CDR3 sequence: CASSPYSPEQFF. CDR3 nucleotides: TGTGCCAGCAGTCCCTACTCACCGGAGCAGTTCTTC.

This sequence joins TRBV19 and TRBJ2-3; D call uncertain. Germline V gene data show CDR1 as LNHDA and CDR2 as SQIVND (reference sequence). The CDR3 is 14 amino acids. Trimming removed 6 bases from V and 1 base from J, with 11 bases in between. The CDR3 DNA is TGTGCCAGTAGGGACCCTGGAGGCACAGATACGCAGTATTTT. It codes for CASRDPGGTDTQYF.

This chain connects TRBV9 to TRBJ2-3; 7 nucleotides agree with TRBD2. CDR1 and CDR2 (germline): SGDLS, YYNGEE. The CDR3 is 15 amino acids. Trimming took 0 bases from V and 1 from J; bases not matched to a gene: 2. CDR3 sequence: CASSVALAGTDTQYF. The DNA of the CDR3 is TGTGCCAGCAGCGTAGCTCTAGCGGGCACAGATACGCAGTATTTT. Full variable domain (rest looked up from reference TRBV9 and TRBJ2-3): DSGVTQTPKHLITATGQRVTLRCSPRSGDLSVYWYQQSLDQGLQFLIQYYNGEERAKGNILERFSAQQFPDLHSELNLSSLELGDSALYFCASSVALAGTDTQYFGPGTRLTVL.

This clonotype was seen a few times. The chain carries TRBV6-1 and TRBJ2-2, with 8 bases matching TRBD1. V lost 4 bases and J lost 6; bases outside the gene matches: 10. This CDR3 is built from 16 residues. Germline assignment: CDR1 MNHNS and CDR2 SASEGT. The CDR3: CASSGRQGIRPGELFF. The CDR3 nucleotides are TGTGCCAGCAGTGGTCGACAGGGGATTAGACCCGGGGAGCTGTTTTTT.

This clonotype turned up a few times. The chain recombines TRBV7-2 with TRBJ2-1; no definite D call. The germline V gene encodes CDR1 SGHTA and CDR2 FQGNSA. The CDR3 runs to 13 residues. Trimming took off 8 bases at V and 10 bases at J, with 18 bases between the two ends. The CDR3 DNA follows: TGTGCCAGCCGCTCTTTGGTAATTTCCGAGCAGTTCTTC. This gives the protein CASRSLVISEQFF.

This clonotype was picked up a small number of times. This chain joins TRBV27 and TRBJ1-6; TRBD1 is a possible D gene (6 bases). V was cut by 3 bases and J by 8 bases, with 11 bases left in between. The CDR3 length is 14 residues. Per the germline V gene, CDR1 is MNHEY and CDR2 is SMNVEV (reference sequence). The CDR3 nucleotides are TGTGCCAGCAGTTTTGGAGGGGGGGATTCACCCCTCCACTTT. As protein: CASSFGGGDSPLHF.

The CDR3 sequence: CRAGMTHNEQFF. For the CDR3, the DNA is TGCAGGGCGGGAATGACACACAATGAGCAGTTCTTC. The chain couples TRBV29-1 to TRBJ2-1, with a possible D match to TRBD2 (6 bases). In germline, CDR1 is SQVTM, CDR2 ANQGSEA. There are 12 residues in the CDR3.

This clonotype has at least ten counts. V usage is TRBV12-3 or TRBV12-4 and J usage is TRBJ1-5; D possibly corresponds to TRBD1 (5 bases). The CDR3 totals 15 residues. The V end was cut by 6 bases, the J end by 4 bases, with 16 bases between. The DNA of the CDR3 is TGTGCCAGCAGCCCGGGGGTTCCTCGGAATCAGCCCCAGCATTTT. Its translation: CASSPGVPRNQPQHF.

This clonotype has more than one count but fewer than ten. This rearrangement joins TRBV7-9 to TRBJ1-2; 10 positions agree with TRBD1. V trimming: 4 bases; J trimming: 0 bases; junction bases outside the gene matches: 8. The CDR3 contains 17 residues. Germline CDR1 is SEHNR and CDR2 is FQNEAQ (reference sequence). For the CDR3, the DNA is TGTGCCAGCAGCTCTGGGACAGGGGTAATGGCTAACTATGGCTACACCTTC. Translated: CASSSGTGVMANYGYTF.

The chain employs TRBV28 and TRBJ2-1; 7 bases agree with TRBD2. The germline gives CDR1 MDHEN, CDR2 SYDVKM. Trimming removed 5 bases from V and 5 bases from J; junction bases left unmatched: 12. CDR3 length: 16 residues. CDR3 DNA sequence: TGTGCCAGCAGTCCCCTAGGGGCTAGCGGAAACAATGAGCAGTTCTTC. Translating gives CASSPLGASGNNEQFF.

This clonotype was seen repeatedly, ten times or more. The chain joins TRBV7-9 to TRBJ2-5; a weak D match, TRBD1 (6 bases). V was pared by 5 bases and J by 1 base, with 11 bases between. Germline lookup yields CDR1 SEHNR and CDR2 FQNEAQ (reference sequence). The CDR3 extends over 14 amino acids. The DNA for the CDR3 is TGTGCCAGCAGCCATCGAGGGGGCCAAGAGACCCAGTACTTC. Protein: CASSHRGGQETQYF.

This clonotype was recorded many times. CDR3 sequence reads: CASNMGISYNEQFF. The CDR3 DNA sequence: TGTGCCAGCAACATGGGGATTTCCTACAATGAGCAGTTCTTC. The chain combines TRBV28 with TRBJ2-1; no clear D. The V end was cut by 7 bases, the J end by 1 base, with 11 bases between. Germline CDR1 MDHEN, CDR2 SYDVKM. This CDR3 has 14 amino acids.

This clonotype was seen many times. V and J are TRBV3-1 and TRBJ2-3, with D possibly matching TRBD2 (5 bases). The CDR3 totals 16 residues. The germline CDR1 and CDR2 sequences are LGHDT and YNNKEL (reference sequence). Trimming took off 3 bases at V and 0 bases at J, with 13 bases between the two ends. CDR3 nucleotide sequence: TGTGCCAGCAGCCACTATAAACGGGGAAGCACAGATACGCAGTATTTT. The encoded protein is CASSHYKRGSTDTQYF.